This T cell receptor (beta chain) stems from a study of T cells in Graves' hyperthyroidism and ophthalmopathy. This clonotype was recorded many times. V was pared by 6 bases and J by 5 bases, with 8 bases of the junction left unmatched. Germline V gene sequence: CDR1 SGHTA, CDR2 FQGTGA. CDR3 length equals 16 residues. RNA transcripts were the template for amplifying TCR beta CDR3 regions. The HTBI primer set was used in a first-round RT-PCR of the TCR CDR3. TCRdb itself ran the multiplex PCR reads through MiXCR, one entry per CDR3 protein. The data contain about 620,000 distinct CDR3 sequences, 15% to 20% of them singletons.

Input material: blood. This chain connects TRBV7-3 to TRBJ2-1, with 12 bases that match TRBD2. The TCR sequence derives from a woman aged 25 to 39 with Graves' hyperthyroidism. The CDR3 DNA sequence: TGTGCCAGCAGACGAGGAGGACTAGCGGGAAACAATGAGCAGTTCTTC. Its translation: CASRRGGLAGNNEQFF.